The entry below describes one T cell receptor (beta chain). Its cognate antigen is unknown. This record comes from a study of long-term antiretroviral therapy in people with HIV. Study-level results: Transplant donor controls retained higher diversity, though diversity increased after ART. Regardless of time point, clones expanded before ART dominated the repertoire.

Germline CDR1 reads MNHEY; CDR2 reads SVGAGI. After removal of 6 bases from V and 5 bases from J, the junction contained 7 bases not matched to a gene. The CDR3 spans 14 residues. It was version v3.0 of the immunoSEQ assay that was run at survey level. Profiled with immunoSEQ multiplex PCR; TCRdb holds only in-frame clones, not every one. Here the sample spans 20,000 or so clones, 76% being singletons. The V call is TRBV6-5, the J call TRBJ2-1; TRBD1 matches 7 bases. Sequences were derived from unsorted PBMCs, sampled 0.5 years before starting antiretroviral therapy. The sequence was collected from a man younger than 35 with HIV. CDR3 protein: CASRQGRLNNEQFF. CDR3 coding DNA: TGTGCCAGCAGACAGGGGCGTTTGAACAATGAGCAGTTCTTC.